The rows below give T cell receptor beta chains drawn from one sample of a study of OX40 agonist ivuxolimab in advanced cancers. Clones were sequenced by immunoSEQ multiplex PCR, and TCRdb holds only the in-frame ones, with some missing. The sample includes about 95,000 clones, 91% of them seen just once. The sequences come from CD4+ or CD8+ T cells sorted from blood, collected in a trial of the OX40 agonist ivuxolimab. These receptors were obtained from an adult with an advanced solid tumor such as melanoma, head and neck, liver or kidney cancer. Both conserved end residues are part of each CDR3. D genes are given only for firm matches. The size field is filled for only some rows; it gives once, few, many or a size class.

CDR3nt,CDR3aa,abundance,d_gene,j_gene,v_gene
TGTGCCAGCAGCGTACCGCCAGCGGGGAGGGACGACTCCTACGAGCAGTACTTC,CASSVPPAGRDDSYEQYF,-,TRBD2,TRBJ2-7,TRBV9
TGTGCCAGCAGTTTAGGGGGGGCCCCTATTAACTATGGCTACACCTTC,CASSLGGAPINYGYTF,-,-,TRBJ1-2,TRBV28
TGCGCCAGCAGCCAAGGCCAGGGGGCAACCGGGGAGCTGTTTTTT,CASSQGQGATGELFF,once,TRBD1,TRBJ2-2,TRBV4-1
TGTGCCAGCAGTTGGGCGGACAGCAGTTCCGAAAAACTGTTTTTT,CASSWADSSSEKLFF,-,-,TRBJ1-4,TRBV27
TGTGCCTGGAGGGAGTTGGCCGGGGAGCTGTTTTTT,CAWRELAGELFF,-,-,TRBJ2-2,TRBV30
TGTGCCAGCAGTGGCCGACTACTAGTCTTC,CASSGRLLVF,-,-,TRBJ2-1,TRBV28
TGCAGCGTTGATCAACAGTCGAACACTGAAGCTTTCTTT,CSVDQQSNTEAFF,-,-,TRBJ1-1,TRBV29-1
TGCGCCAGCAGCTTGACCCAGATATACTCTGGAAACACCATATATTTT,CASSLTQIYSGNTIYF,-,-,TRBJ1-3,TRBV5-1
TGTGCCAGTAGTAAGGGACAGCCCTACGAGCAGTACTTC,CASSKGQPYEQYF,once,TRBD1,TRBJ2-7,TRBV19
TGTGCCAGCAGTACAGGCTCAAGGGGCACTGAAGCTTTCTTT,CASSTGSRGTEAFF,-,-,TRBJ1-1,TRBV7-8
TGTGCCAGTACCACTCGGACTAGCGGGAGGGCTGAGCAGTTCTTC,CASTTRTSGRAEQFF,-,TRBD2,TRBJ2-1,TRBV19
TGTGCCAGCACCTCAAACAGTCGCTCTAGTTATCTTGAGCAGTTCTTC,CASTSNSRSSYLEQFF,-,-,TRBJ2-1,TRBV21-1
TGTGCCAGCAGTTTATCAGGGAGGCCCCAGCATTTT,CASSLSGRPQHF,-,-,TRBJ1-5,TRBV28
TGTGCCAGCAGCTTAGATCGGGAACAGGGCCAACGTGGCTACACCTTC,CASSLDREQGQRGYTF,-,-,TRBJ1-2,TRBV11-3
TGCGCCAGCAGTTTATGGGGGAACACCGGGGAGCTGTTTTTT,CASSLWGNTGELFF,-,-,TRBJ2-2,TRBV5-1
TGTGCCAGCAGTTTCGGACTAAGGGAGACCCAGTACTTC,CASSFGLRETQYF,-,-,TRBJ2-5,TRBV27
TGTGCCAGCAGTGAGGGTGGCCCGTCTGGGGCCAACGTCCTGACTTTC,CASSEGGPSGANVLTF,-,-,TRBJ2-6,TRBV2
TGTGCCAGCAGCTTACTTCAAGAGACCCAGTACTTC,CASSLLQETQYF,once,-,TRBJ2-5,TRBV7-9
TGTGCCAGCTCACCACCGGGTCTGCCCAGAAGTCAGGGCAGAGGTCACTGGGAGCAGTACTTC,CASSPPGLPRSQGRGHWEQYF,-,-,TRBJ2-7,TRBV18
TGTGCCAGCAGTTTATCGGTCCGTTACGAGCAGTACTTC,CASSLSVRYEQYF,-,-,TRBJ2-7,TRBV28
TGCGCCAGCAGCTTGGGTGGGATTGGCAACAATGAGCAGTTCTTC,CASSLGGIGNNEQFF,-,-,TRBJ2-1,TRBV5-1
TGTGCCTGGAGTGCAACCCGACTCTGGGTGGGCAAAAACATTCAGTACTTC,CAWSATRLWVGKNIQYF,-,-,TRBJ2-4,TRBV30
TGTGCCATCTGGGGCCAGGGGGTCTCTGGAAACACCATATATTTT,CAIWGQGVSGNTIYF,-,TRBD1,TRBJ1-3,TRBV10-3
TGTGCCAGCAGCTTGACGGCAGCGAACACCGGGGAGCTGTTTTTT,CASSLTAANTGELFF,-,-,TRBJ2-2,TRBV5-4
TGTGCCAGCAGCGCCACCTACGAGCAGTACTTC,CASSATYEQYF,-,-,TRBJ2-7,TRBV11-2